This TCR beta chain stems from a study of human versus mouse CDR3 diversity and MHC coevolution. General observations from the study: Among all groups, most of the three human donors showed least clonal inequality. Mice had fewer CDR3 deletions and insertions than humans on average. Six MHC II alleles selected the human T cells.

In regard to this clone: No antigen is known for it.

The germline V gene encodes CDR1 MNHEY and CDR2 SVGAGI. CDR3 length: 12 amino acids. V lost 2 bases, J lost 5 bases, and 6 bases lay in between. The method was immunoSEQ multiplex PCR; TCRdb's version includes in-frame clones alone and lacks a portion of them. The sample contains around 74,000 clones, under 95% of which appear only once. Input material: naive CD4+ T cells from blood. Subset of the sample: CD45RO-negative CD62L-positive naive CD4 T cells. The TCR was taken from a person aged 25 to 69 in good health. The chain is built from TRBV6-5 and TRBJ1-1; D not resolved. CDR3 nucleotide sequence: TGTGCCAGCAGTTACGGAGGTACTGAAGCTTTCTTT. It translates to CASSYGGTEAFF.